Presented here are 22 T cell receptor beta chains from one specimen sequenced in a study of cytomegalovirus exposure and HLA in healthy donors. A multiplex PCR was run with 60 Vbeta primers and 13 Jbeta primers. Libraries were prepared by immunoSEQ multiplex PCR; TCRdb keeps only in-frame clonotypes and omits some of them. The sample lists 110,000 to 150,000 clones; roughly 79% were seen once. The specimen sequenced was PBMCs. The receptor set was obtained from a woman in her 30s in good health and CMV-seronegative.

The chain couples TRBV5-1 to TRBJ1-2, with D perhaps matching TRBD1 (5 bases). The ends were cut back, 1 base at V and 0 bases at J, with 13 bases in the middle. Germline V gene sequence: CDR1 SGHRS, CDR2 YFSETQ. The CDR3 is made up of 16 amino acids. In nucleotides, the CDR3 is TGCGCCAGCAGCTTGCTTCCTGGGGGGACTAACTATGGCTACACCTTC. Translated: CASSLLPGGTNYGYTF.

This chain connects TRBV7-3 to TRBJ1-4, with 8 bases identical to TRBD1. This CDR3 comprises 15 residues. With V trimmed by 0 bases and J by 6 bases, 3 bases remained unmatched. Germline V CDR1 and CDR2: SGHTA, FQGTGA. CDR3 sequence reads: CASSLTGTGHEKLFF. Here the CDR3 DNA reads TGTGCCAGCAGCTTAACGGGGACAGGTCATGAAAAACTGTTTTTT.

The rearrangement uses TRBV30 and TRBJ2-2, with TRBD1 identical over 7 bases. In germline, CDR1 is GTSNPN, CDR2 SVGIG (reference sequence). The CDR3 covers 13 residues. With V trimmed by 5 bases and J by 7 bases, 7 bases remained unmatched. Here the CDR3 reads CAWVIQGHGELFF. The DNA for the CDR3 is TGTGCCTGGGTGATACAGGGGCACGGGGAGCTGTTTTTT.

V and J are TRBV27 and TRBJ1-1, with D unclear. The germline V gene has CDR1 MNHEY and CDR2 SMNVEV (reference sequence). V dropped 9 bases and J dropped 1 base, with 21 bases sitting between them. The CDR3 covers 16 residues. CDR3 protein: CASYSLGRAENTEAFF. Here the CDR3 DNA reads TGTGCCAGTTACTCCCTAGGGAGGGCGGAGAACACTGAAGCTTTCTTT.

This chain uses TRBV6-6 with TRBJ2-1; D is uncertain. From germline, CDR1 is MNHNY and CDR2 SVGAGI (reference sequence). With 11 bases removed from V and 6 bases from J, the gap between germline ends came to 14 bases. The CDR3 loop spans 12 amino acids. CDR3 amino acids: CAVGGLSNEQFF. The CDR3 nucleotides are TGTGCCGTCGGTGGGCTCAGCAATGAGCAGTTCTTC.

The chain has TRBV19 and TRBJ1-2; D remains unclear. Looked up from germline, CDR1 is LNHDA and CDR2 is SQIVND (reference sequence). The CDR3 spans 14 residues. The V end lost 5 bases, the J end lost 3 bases, and 13 bases lay between the germline ends. The DNA for the CDR3 is TGTGCCAGTAGTCCCCCGGTCCTCTACTATGGCTACACCTTC. Its translation is CASSPPVLYYGYTF.

This clone occurred once. V is TRBV5-1 and J is TRBJ1-1, with D hard to call. This CDR3 comprises 14 residues. Germline loops: CDR1 SGHRS, CDR2 YFSETQ. With 6 bases removed from V and 1 base from J, the gap between germline ends came to 13 bases. The CDR3 coding sequence is TGCGCCAGCATCCCGGGCGAGGGGAACACTGAAGCTTTCTTT. Protein sequence: CASIPGEGNTEAFF.

The gene calls are TRBV27 and TRBJ1-1, with 8 bases fitting TRBD1. Germline V gives CDR1 MNHEY, CDR2 SMNVEV (reference sequence). V lost 5 bases and J lost 1; bases outside the gene matches: 6. This CDR3 is built from 15 residues. CDR3 coding DNA: TGTGCCAGCAGTCTTGTTGGACAGGGGAACACTGAAGCTTTCTTT. It encodes CASSLVGQGNTEAFF.

The CDR3 sequence is CASSQDTGRDGYTF. The CDR3 DNA reads TGCGCCAGCAGCCAAGATACAGGGAGGGATGGCTACACCTTC. V usage is TRBV4-3 and J usage is TRBJ1-2; D might be TRBD1 (6 bases). There are 14 residues in the CDR3. V gave up 0 bases and J gave up 6 bases, with 11 bases separating them. Germline CDR1 and CDR2: LGHNA and YSLEER.

This clone was counted a single time. The same CDR3 can be traced to other DNA sequences in this sample. V usage is TRBV7-2 and J usage is TRBJ1-1; a weak D match, TRBD1 (6 bases). V was cut by 0 bases and J by 1 base, with 9 bases left in between. Germline CDR1 and CDR2: SGHTA and FQGNSA. CDR3 length equals 15 residues. The CDR3 spells CASSLARGQNTEAFF. CDR3 nucleotide sequence: TGTGCCAGCAGCTTAGCGAGGGGACAGAACACTGAAGCTTTCTTT. Drawing the rest from reference TRBV7-2 and TRBJ1-1, the complete variable domain is GAGVSQSPSNKVTEKGKDVELRCDPISGHTALYWYRQSLGQGLEFLIYFQGNSAPDKSGLPSDRFSAERTGGSVSTLTIQRTQQEDSAVYLCASSLARGQNTEAFFGQGTRLTVV.

The chain recombines TRBV6-5 with TRBJ2-5; TRBD1 is a possible D gene (6 bases). Germline V gives CDR1 MNHEY, CDR2 SVGAGI. V shed 2 bases and J shed 1 base, with 11 bases lying between them. There are 15 residues in the CDR3. The CDR3 bases are TGTGCCAGCAGTTACACGAGGGGGAGCCAAGAGACCCAGTACTTC. Translation: CASSYTRGSQETQYF.

V is TRBV5-1 and J is TRBJ1-5; 9 nucleotides line up with TRBD1. This CDR3 has 15 amino acids. V was clipped by 4 bases and J by 6 bases; unmatched bases: 8. Germline-derived CDR1 and CDR2 are SGHRS and YFSETQ. This chain's CDR3 is CASSPGQGTGQPQHF. CDR3 DNA sequence: TGCGCCAGCAGCCCGGGACAGGGAACAGGTCAGCCCCAGCATTTT.

The chain employs TRBV19 and TRBJ1-2; 8 bases align to TRBD1. Germline trimming cut 1 base from V and 3 bases from J; bases unmatched to any gene: 4. The CDR3 is made up of 15 amino acids. In germline, CDR1 is LNHDA, CDR2 SQIVND (reference sequence). The CDR3 region is CASSIVEDRDYGYTF. The DNA of the CDR3 is TGTGCCAGTAGTATAGTCGAGGACAGGGACTATGGCTACACCTTC.

The V gene is TRBV19, the J gene TRBJ2-3, with D perhaps matching TRBD1 (5 bases). The CDR3 has 14 amino acids. Germline V gene data show CDR1 as LNHDA and CDR2 as SQIVND (reference sequence). V lost 6 bases and J 0 bases, leaving 10 bases between the germline ends. The CDR3 region has the DNA TGTGCCAGTAGGGATGGGGCTAGCACAGATACGCAGTATTTT. Amino acids: CASRDGASTDTQYF.

This CDR3 reads CASSLAGLGADTQYF. CDR3 bases: TGCGCCAGCAGCCTGGCAGGTTTAGGTGCAGATACGCAGTATTTT. V gene TRBV4-1 combines with J gene TRBJ2-3; D is unresolved. Germline V lookup: CDR1 MGHRA, CDR2 YSYEKL. V lost 4 bases, J lost 4 bases, and 15 bases lay in between. The CDR3 consists of 15 residues.

This chain links TRBV7-6 with TRBJ1-1; D is perhaps TRBD1 (6 bases). The CDR3 is 15 amino acids. Trimming removed 6 bases from V and 6 bases from J, with 20 bases in between. CDR1 SGHVS and CDR2 FNYEAQ come from the germline V gene. CDR3: CASSSGPGGVSEAFF. The CDR3 nucleotides are TGTGCCAGCAGTTCGGGACCGGGGGGCGTATCTGAAGCTTTCTTT.

This chain connects TRBV5-6 to TRBJ1-5; no firm D call. Germline values: CDR1 SGHDT, CDR2 YYEEEE. V was clipped by 2 bases and J by 7 bases, with 10 bases between them. The CDR3 sequence is 13 residues long. This CDR3 reads CASSFSPGQPQHF. As DNA, the CDR3 is TGTGCCAGCAGCTTCAGTCCGGGGCAGCCCCAGCATTTT.

The rearrangement links TRBV5-4 to TRBJ1-1; TRBD1 matches at 10 bases. Germline CDR1 and CDR2: SGHNT and YYREEE (reference sequence). This CDR3 is built from 14 residues. The J segment lost 11 bases and the V segment lost 0 bases, leaving 7 bases of the junction unmatched. The CDR3 DNA follows: TGTGCCAGCAGCTTGGGACAGGGGGCAGGGGGGGCTTTCTTT. Its protein product is CASSLGQGAGGAFF. Looking up the rest from reference TRBV5-4 and TRBJ1-1 gives the full variable domain: ETGVTQSPTHLIKTRGQQVTLRCSSQSGHNTVSWYQQALGQGPQFIFQYYREEENGRGNFPPRFSGLQFPNYSSELNVNALELDDSALYLCASSLGQGAGGAFFGQGTRLTVV.

J is TRBJ2-5 and V is TRBV9; a weak D match, TRBD2 (7 bases). The CDR3 has 16 residues. Per germline, CDR1 SGDLS and CDR2 YYNGEE. Deletions cut 0 bases from V and 4 bases from J, with 16 bases between. The DNA of the CDR3 is TGTGCCAGCAGCGTAGTGTCTAGGGGGGGTCCAGAGACCCAGTACTTC. It encodes CASSVVSRGGPETQYF.

The rearrangement links TRBV6-1 to TRBJ1-5; 8 nucleotides align to TRBD1. V lost 2 bases to trimming and J lost 8 bases; unmatched junction nucleotides: 8. The germline gives CDR1 MNHNS, CDR2 SASEGT. The CDR3 consists of 15 residues. In nucleotides, the CDR3 is TGTGCCAGCAGTGAACTGGGACAGGTCCTGAAGCCCCAGCATTTT. The encoded protein is CASSELGQVLKPQHF.

The J gene is TRBJ1-1, the V gene TRBV6-5, with a tentative D call TRBD1 (5 bases). The CDR3 is 14 residues long. CDR1 and CDR2 (germline): MNHEY, SVGAGI. Trimming pared 0 bases from V and 2 bases from J, leaving 7 bases between. CDR3 amino acids: CASSYSGVNTEAFF. DNA for the CDR3: TGTGCCAGCAGTTACTCAGGGGTTAACACTGAAGCTTTCTTT.

The chain recombines TRBV7-2 with TRBJ1-3, with D possibly TRBD1 on 6 matching bases. The CDR3 length is 17 residues. V gave up 1 base and J gave up 0 bases, with 13 bases separating them. Germline assignment: CDR1 SGHTA and CDR2 FQGNSA. The CDR3 loop reads CASSLGAGAASGNTIYF. The CDR3, as DNA: TGTGCCAGCAGCTTAGGGGCAGGGGCAGCCTCTGGAAACACCATATATTTT.